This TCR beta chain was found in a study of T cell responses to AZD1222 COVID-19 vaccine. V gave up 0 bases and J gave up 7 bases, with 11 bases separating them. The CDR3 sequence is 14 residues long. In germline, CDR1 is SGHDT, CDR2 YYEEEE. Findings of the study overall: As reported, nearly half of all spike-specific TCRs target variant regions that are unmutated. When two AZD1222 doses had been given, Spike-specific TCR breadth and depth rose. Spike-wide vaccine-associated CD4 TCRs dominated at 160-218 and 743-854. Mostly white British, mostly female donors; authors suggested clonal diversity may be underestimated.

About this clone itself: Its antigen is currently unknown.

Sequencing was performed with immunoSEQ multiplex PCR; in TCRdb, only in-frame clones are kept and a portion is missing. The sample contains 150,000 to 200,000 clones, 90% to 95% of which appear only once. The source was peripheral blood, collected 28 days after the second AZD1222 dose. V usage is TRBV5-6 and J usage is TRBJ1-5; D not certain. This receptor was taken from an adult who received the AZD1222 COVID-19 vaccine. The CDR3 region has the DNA TGTGCCAGCAGCTTGGCCTCAGCCTGGCAGCCCCAGCATTTT. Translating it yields CASSLASAWQPQHF. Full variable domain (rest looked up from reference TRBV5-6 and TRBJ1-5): DAGVTQSPTHLIKTRGQQVTLRCSPKSGHDTVSWYQQALGQGPQFIFQYYEEEERQRGNFPDRFSGHQFPNYSSELNVNALLLGDSALYLCASSLASAWQPQHFGDGTRLSIL.